This T cell receptor (beta chain) originates from a study of blood T cell repertoires in COVID-19. Background on the study: Samples representing acute and convalescent COVID-19 were sourced from the United States, Italy and Spain. Nucleic acid was either cDNA or gDNA, and it came from T cells, B-cell-depleted T cells, or PBMCs.

This CDR3 is 13 amino acids long. The trim removed 8 bases at V and 3 bases at J, leaving 7 bases unmatched. Germline V gene data show CDR1 as PRHDT and CDR2 as FYEKMQ (reference sequence). In the study's own analysis: Cell counts per sample came from amplifying reference gene primers. TCRdb's table, derived via immunoSEQ multiplex PCR, lists solely in-frame clones and lacks some. V and J calls and clone size are given by that table; D and trimming were obtained from the DNA. The profile covers 95,000 to 150,000 clones, with roughly 69% appearing a single time and 2% to 2.5% taken by the ten largest.

The source material was peripheral blood. This TCR came from a woman aged 70-85 years with acute or convalescent COVID-19. The V gene is TRBV13, the J gene TRBJ2-7; 7 bases line up with TRBD1. The CDR3 here is CASRKTGSYEQYF. CDR3 in DNA: TGTGCCAGCCGAAAGACAGGGAGCTACGAGCAGTACTTC.